This TCR beta chain was sequenced during a study of T-cell reconstitution after alpha-beta-depleted transplantation in children. Findings of the study overall: Several hundred expanded graft clones reportedly supplied alpha-beta T cells about two months after transplant. Among T cells one year after transplant, newly produced cells accounted for most counts and diversity. Several patients had high TCRbeta diversity at day 60; it came from surviving recipient T cells and thymic progenitors.

Unique molecular identifiers tagged the TCRbeta library. TCRdb ran MiXCR on the PCR reads and lists one entry per CDR3 protein. The table records roughly 570,000 distinct CDR3 sequences, roughly a quarter of them present only once. V lost 6 bases, J lost 3 bases, and 5 bases stayed unmatched. Germline assignment: CDR1 MNHNS and CDR2 SASEGT. The CDR3 is 15 amino acids. To note about this clonotype: Its antigen is unidentified.

The sample was PBMCs, taken before TCRalphabeta/CD19-depleted stem cell transplant. This chain uses TRBV6-1 with TRBJ2-7, with TRBD2 identical over 13 bases. The clonotype originates from a boy under three years old with Wiskott-Aldrich syndrome, due to receive a stem cell transplant. The CDR3 sequence is CASRGLAGVLYEQYF. The DNA for the CDR3 is TGTGCCAGCAGAGGACTAGCGGGAGTGCTCTACGAGCAGTACTTC.